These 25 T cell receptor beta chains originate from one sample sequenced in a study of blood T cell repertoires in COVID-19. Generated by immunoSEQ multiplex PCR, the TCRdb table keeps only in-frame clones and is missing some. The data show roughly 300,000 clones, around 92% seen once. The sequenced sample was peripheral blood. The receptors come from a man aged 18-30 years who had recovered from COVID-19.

DNA for the CDR3: TGTGCCAGCAGCAGGGGACAGGCGAACACTGAAGCTTTCTTT. It specifies CASSRGQANTEAFF. This chain connects TRBV21-1 to TRBJ1-1; the DNA was not compared with TRBD1, the D call given in the table. TRBV21-1 counts as a pseudogene. This CDR3 contains 14 residues.

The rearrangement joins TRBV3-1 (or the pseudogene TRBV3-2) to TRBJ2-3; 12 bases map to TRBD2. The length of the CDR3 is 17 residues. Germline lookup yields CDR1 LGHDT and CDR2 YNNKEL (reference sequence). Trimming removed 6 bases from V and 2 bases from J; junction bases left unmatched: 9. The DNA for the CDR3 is TGTGCCAGCAGTCCAGGACTAGCGGGGAGTTACACAGATACGCAGTATTTT. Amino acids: CASSPGLAGSYTDTQYF.

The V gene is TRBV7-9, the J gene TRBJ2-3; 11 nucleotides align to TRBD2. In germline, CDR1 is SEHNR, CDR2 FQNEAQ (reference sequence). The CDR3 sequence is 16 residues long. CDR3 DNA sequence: TGTCCATGGGCTAGCGGGAGGTTCATGACCCCAGATACGCAGTATTTT. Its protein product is CPWASGRFMTPDTQYF.

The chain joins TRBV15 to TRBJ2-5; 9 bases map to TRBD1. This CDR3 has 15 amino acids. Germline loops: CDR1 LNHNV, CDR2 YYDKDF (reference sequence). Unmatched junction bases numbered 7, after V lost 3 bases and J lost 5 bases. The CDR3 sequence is CATSSYRGLGETQYF. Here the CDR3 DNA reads TGTGCCACCAGCAGCTACAGGGGGCTAGGGGAGACCCAGTACTTC.

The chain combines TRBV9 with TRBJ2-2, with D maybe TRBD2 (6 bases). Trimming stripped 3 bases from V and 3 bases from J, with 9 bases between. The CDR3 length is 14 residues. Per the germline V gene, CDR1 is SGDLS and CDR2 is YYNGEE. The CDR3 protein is CASSAGLDTGELFF. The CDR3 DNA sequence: TGTGCCAGCAGCGCGGGACTCGACACCGGGGAGCTGTTTTTT.

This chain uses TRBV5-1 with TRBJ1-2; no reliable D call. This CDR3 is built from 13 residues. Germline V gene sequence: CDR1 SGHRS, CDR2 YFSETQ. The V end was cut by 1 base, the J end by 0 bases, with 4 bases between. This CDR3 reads CASSLTANYGYTF. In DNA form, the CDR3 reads TGCGCCAGCAGCTTGACAGCTAACTATGGCTACACCTTC.

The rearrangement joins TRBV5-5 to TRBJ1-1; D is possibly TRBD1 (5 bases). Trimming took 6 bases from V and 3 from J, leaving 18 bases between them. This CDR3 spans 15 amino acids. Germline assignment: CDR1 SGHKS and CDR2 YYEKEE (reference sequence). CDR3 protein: CASISRSLGDTEAFF. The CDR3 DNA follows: TGTGCCAGCATTTCCCGGTCCCTAGGGGACACTGAAGCTTTCTTT. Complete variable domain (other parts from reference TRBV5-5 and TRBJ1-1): DAGVTQSPTHLIKTRGQQVTLRCSPISGHKSVSWYQQVLGQGPQFIFQYYEKEERGRGNFPDRFSARQFPNYSSELNVNALLLGDSALYLCASISRSLGDTEAFFGQGTRLTVV.

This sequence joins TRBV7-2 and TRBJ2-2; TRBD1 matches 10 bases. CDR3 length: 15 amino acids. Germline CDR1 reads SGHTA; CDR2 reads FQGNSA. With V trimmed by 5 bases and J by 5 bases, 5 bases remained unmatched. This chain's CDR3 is CASSARTGGTGELFF. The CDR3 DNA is TGTGCCAGCAGCGCCCGGACAGGGGGAACCGGGGAGCTGTTTTTT. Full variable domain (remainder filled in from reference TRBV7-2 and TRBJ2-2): GAGVSQSPSNKVTEKGKDVELRCDPISGHTALYWYRQSLGQGLEFLIYFQGNSAPDKSGLPSDRFSAERTGGSVSTLTIQRTQQEDSAVYLCASSARTGGTGELFFGEGSRLTVL.

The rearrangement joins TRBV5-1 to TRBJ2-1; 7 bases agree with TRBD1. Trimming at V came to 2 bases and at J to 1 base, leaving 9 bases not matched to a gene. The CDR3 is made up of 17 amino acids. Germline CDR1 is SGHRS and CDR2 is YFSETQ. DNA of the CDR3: TGCGCCAGCAGCTTCCTTCGACAGGGTGGATCCTACAATGAGCAGTTCTTC. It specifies CASSFLRQGGSYNEQFF.

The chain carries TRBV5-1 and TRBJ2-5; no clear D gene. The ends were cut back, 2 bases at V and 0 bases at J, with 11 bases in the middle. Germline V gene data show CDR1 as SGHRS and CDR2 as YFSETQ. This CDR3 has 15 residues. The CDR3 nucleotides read TGCGCCAGCAGCTTTAGTTCTCCGTACCAAGAGACCCAGTACTTC. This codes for CASSFSSPYQETQYF.

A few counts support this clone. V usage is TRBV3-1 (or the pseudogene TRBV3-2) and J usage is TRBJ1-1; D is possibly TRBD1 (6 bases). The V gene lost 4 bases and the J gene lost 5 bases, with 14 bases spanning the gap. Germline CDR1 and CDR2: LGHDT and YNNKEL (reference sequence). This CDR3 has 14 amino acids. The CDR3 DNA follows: TGTGCCAGCAGCCGCCTTAGGGGGGGAACTGAAGCTTTCTTT. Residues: CASSRLRGGTEAFF.

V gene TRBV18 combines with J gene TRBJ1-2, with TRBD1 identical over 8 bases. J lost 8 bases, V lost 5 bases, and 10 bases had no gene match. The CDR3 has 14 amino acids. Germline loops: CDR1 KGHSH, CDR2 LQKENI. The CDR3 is CASSSDQGARGYTF. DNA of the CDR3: TGTGCCAGCTCATCAGACCAGGGGGCGCGCGGCTACACCTTC.

The CDR3 protein is CASGVRSDSYNEQFF. Here the CDR3 DNA reads TGCGCCAGCGGGGTTCGTAGCGACTCCTACAATGAGCAGTTCTTC. This rearrangement joins TRBV5-1 to TRBJ2-1, with D possibly TRBD2 on 5 matching bases. Germline V gene lookup returns CDR1 SGHRS and CDR2 YFSETQ. The CDR3 loop spans 15 amino acids. Between the trimmed V and J ends, which lost 7 bases and 0 bases, there was a span of 14 bases.

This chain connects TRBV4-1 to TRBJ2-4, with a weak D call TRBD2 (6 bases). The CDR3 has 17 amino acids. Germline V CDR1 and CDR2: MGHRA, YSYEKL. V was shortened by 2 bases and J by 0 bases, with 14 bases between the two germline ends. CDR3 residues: CASSQQQLALAKNIQYF. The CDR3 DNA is TGCGCCAGCAGCCAACAACAGCTAGCGTTAGCCAAAAACATTCAGTACTTC.

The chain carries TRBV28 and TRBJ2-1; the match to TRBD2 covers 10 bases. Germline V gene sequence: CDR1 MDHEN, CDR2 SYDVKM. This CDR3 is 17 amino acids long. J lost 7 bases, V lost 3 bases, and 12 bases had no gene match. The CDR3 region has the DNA TGTGCCAGCAGTTTTAGCCCGAGCGGGAGGGCTGGGAATGAGCAGTTCTTC. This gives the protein CASSFSPSGRAGNEQFF.

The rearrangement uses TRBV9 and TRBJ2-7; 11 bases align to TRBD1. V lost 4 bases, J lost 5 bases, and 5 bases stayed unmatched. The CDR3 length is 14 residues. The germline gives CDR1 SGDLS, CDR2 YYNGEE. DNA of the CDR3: TGTGCCAGCAGCACGGGACAGGGGGTCCACGAGCAGTACTTC. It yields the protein CASSTGQGVHEQYF.

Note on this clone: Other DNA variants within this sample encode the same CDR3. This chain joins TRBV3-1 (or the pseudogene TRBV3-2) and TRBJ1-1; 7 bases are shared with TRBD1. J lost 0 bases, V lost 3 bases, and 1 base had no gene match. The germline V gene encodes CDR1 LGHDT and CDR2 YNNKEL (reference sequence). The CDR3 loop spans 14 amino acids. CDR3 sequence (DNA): TGTGCCAGCAGCCAGGGGACAGTGAACACTGAAGCTTTCTTT. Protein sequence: CASSQGTVNTEAFF.

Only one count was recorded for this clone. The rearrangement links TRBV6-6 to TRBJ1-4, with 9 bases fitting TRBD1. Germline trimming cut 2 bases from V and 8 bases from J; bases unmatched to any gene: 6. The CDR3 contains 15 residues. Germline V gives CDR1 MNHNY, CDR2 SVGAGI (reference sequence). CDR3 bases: TGTGCCAGCAGTTACCGACAGGGGGACAAGGAAAAACTGTTTTTT. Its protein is CASSYRQGDKEKLFF.

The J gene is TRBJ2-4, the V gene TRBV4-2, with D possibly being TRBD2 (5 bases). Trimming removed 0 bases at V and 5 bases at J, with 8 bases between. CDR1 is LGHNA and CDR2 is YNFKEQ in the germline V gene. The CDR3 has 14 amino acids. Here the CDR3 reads CASSQDHGENIQYF. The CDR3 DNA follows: TGTGCCAGCAGCCAAGATCACGGGGAAAACATTCAGTACTTC.

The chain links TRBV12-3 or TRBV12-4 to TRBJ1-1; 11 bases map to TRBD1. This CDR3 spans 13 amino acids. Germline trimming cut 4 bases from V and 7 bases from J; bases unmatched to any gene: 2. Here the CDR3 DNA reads TGTGCCAGCAGTTGGGGACAGGGGGGTGAAGCTTTCTTT. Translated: CASSWGQGGEAFF.

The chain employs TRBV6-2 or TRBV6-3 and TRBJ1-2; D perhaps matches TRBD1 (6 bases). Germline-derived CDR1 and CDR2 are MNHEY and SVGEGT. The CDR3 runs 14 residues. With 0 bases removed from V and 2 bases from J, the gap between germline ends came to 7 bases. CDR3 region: CASSYSTGNYGYTF. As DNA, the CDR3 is TGTGCCAGCAGTTACTCGACAGGAAACTATGGCTACACCTTC.

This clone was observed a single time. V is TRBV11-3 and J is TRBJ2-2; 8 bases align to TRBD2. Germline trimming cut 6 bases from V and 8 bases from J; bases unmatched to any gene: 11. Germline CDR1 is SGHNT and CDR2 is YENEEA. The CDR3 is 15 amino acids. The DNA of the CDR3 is TGTGCCAGCAGACTCACTAGCGGTGGGGAAGGGGAGCTGTTTTTT. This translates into CASRLTSGGEGELFF. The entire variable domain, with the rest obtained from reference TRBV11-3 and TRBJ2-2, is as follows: EAGVVQSPRYKIIEKKQPVAFWCNPISGHNTLYWYLQNLGQGPELLIRYENEEAVDDSQLPKDRFSAERLKGVDSTLKIQPAELGDSAVYLCASRLTSGGEGELFFGEGSRLTVL.

This chain's CDR3 is CASSSRGQGRLYGYTF. CDR3 DNA sequence: TGTGCCAGCAGTTCTCGAGGACAGGGGAGATTGTATGGCTACACCTTC. The chain links TRBV6-6 to TRBJ1-2; 9 nucleotides align to TRBD1. CDR3 length equals 16 residues. Looked up from germline, CDR1 is MNHNY and CDR2 is SVGAGI (reference sequence). Trimming at V came to 4 bases and at J to 5 bases, leaving 11 bases not matched to a gene.

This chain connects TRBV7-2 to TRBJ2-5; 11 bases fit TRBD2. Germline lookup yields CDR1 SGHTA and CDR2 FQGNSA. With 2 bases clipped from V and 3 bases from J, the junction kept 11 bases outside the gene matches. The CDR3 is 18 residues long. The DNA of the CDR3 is TGTGCCAGCAGCTTACTAGGGGTACTAGCGGGAGTGGAAGAGACCCAGTACTTC. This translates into CASSLLGVLAGVEETQYF.

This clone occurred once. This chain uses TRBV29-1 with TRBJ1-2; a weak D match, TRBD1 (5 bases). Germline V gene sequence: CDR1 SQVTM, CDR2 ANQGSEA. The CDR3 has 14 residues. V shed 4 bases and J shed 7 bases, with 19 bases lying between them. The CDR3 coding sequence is TGCAGCGTTGGGGGGGGTGAGGTTTGGCGTGGCTACACCTTC. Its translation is CSVGGGEVWRGYTF.